These 11 T cell receptor beta chains were sequenced from one sample in a study of patients and donors after allogeneic stem cell transplantation. In TCRdb, the RT-PCR reads were re-called with MiXCR into one record per CDR3 protein. The table has about 230,000 distinct CDR3 sequences, approximately 14% seen once; the top ten hold around 10%. Sequencing used blood, either unsorted or a sorted T cell fraction (not recorded which). These receptor sequences come from a human donor who was either an allogeneic HSCT recipient or a stem cell or donor lymphocyte infusion donor (not recorded which). It is not recorded whose cells these are; they may come from a transplant donor.

This clonotype was recorded many times. This rearrangement joins TRBV6-1 to TRBJ2-3; D is perhaps TRBD1 (6 bases). V was cut by 5 bases and J by 2 bases, with 8 bases left in between. The CDR3 runs 13 residues. CDR1 is MNHNS, CDR2 SASEGT, per germline. The CDR3: CASSRTVTDTQYF. The CDR3 region has the DNA TGTGCCAGCAGTAGGACAGTCACAGATACGCAGTATTTT.

The J gene is TRBJ1-5, the V gene TRBV19; TRBD1 matches 7 bases. Trimming at V came to 5 bases and at J to 1 base, leaving 8 bases not matched to a gene. Per the germline V gene, CDR1 is LNHDA and CDR2 is SQIVND (reference sequence). The CDR3 is made up of 16 amino acids. The CDR3, as DNA: TGTGCCAGTAGTCCGCGACAGGGTACAAGCAATCAGCCCCAGCATTTT. Protein product: CASSPRQGTSNQPQHF.

The genes are TRBV7-2 and TRBJ1-6, with D tentatively TRBD1 (6 bases). Germline CDR1 and CDR2: SGHTA and FQGNSA. The length of the CDR3 is 15 residues. The ends were cut back, 3 bases at V and 7 bases at J, with 13 bases in the middle. CDR3 DNA: TGTGCCAGCAGCTTTACAGGGTCTAGGAATTCACCCCTCCACTTT. Translation gives CASSFTGSRNSPLHF.

This chain links TRBV5-1 with TRBJ2-1; D is perhaps TRBD1 or TRBD2 (6 bases each). CDR3 length equals 14 residues. Trimming shortened V by 3 bases and J by 5 bases, and 12 bases separated the two germline ends. Looked up from germline, CDR1 is SGHRS and CDR2 is YFSETQ. The CDR3 DNA sequence: TGCGCCAGCAGCTGGGGGGCTAGCAACAATGAGCAGTTCTTC. Its translation is CASSWGASNNEQFF.

This clonotype was seen a few times. The V and J genes are TRBV2 and TRBJ2-7; 7 bases line up with TRBD1. Germline V gene sequence: CDR1 SNHLY, CDR2 FYNNEI. The CDR3 sequence is 16 residues long. The J segment lost 0 bases and the V segment lost 6 bases, leaving 11 bases of the junction unmatched. The chain's CDR3 is CASRTGQAYNSYEQYF. Written as DNA, the CDR3 is TGTGCCAGCAGGACAGGACAGGCGTACAACTCCTACGAGCAGTACTTC.

The table lists this clonotype with a few counts. The chain combines TRBV7-9 with TRBJ1-6; D might be TRBD1 (6 bases). The CDR3 runs 15 residues. Germline CDR1 reads SEHNR; CDR2 reads FQNEAQ (reference sequence). The germline V and J ends were trimmed by 4 bases and 8 bases, with 15 bases remaining between them. The CDR3 sequence: CASSSYRAGDSPLHF. The DNA of the CDR3 is TGTGCCAGCAGCTCCTACAGGGCGGGTGATTCACCCCTCCACTTT.

This clonotype was counted many times. The chain is built from TRBV24-1 and TRBJ2-2, with TRBD2 matching over 7 bases. Losses at the gene ends were 9 bases for V and 4 bases for J; bases not matched to a gene: 4. This CDR3 region has 13 residues. CDR1 and CDR2 (germline): KGHDR, SFDVKD. The DNA for the CDR3 is TGTGCCACCGGCGGGAGTGCCACCGGGGAGCTGTTTTTT. As protein: CATGGSATGELFF.

This clonotype has more than one count but fewer than ten. The chain links TRBV6-5 to TRBJ2-7; D not resolved. Germline V gene data show CDR1 as MNHEY and CDR2 as SVGAGI. The CDR3 contains 11 residues. The V gene lost 5 bases and the J gene lost 5 bases, with 7 bases spanning the gap. Here the CDR3 DNA reads TGTGCCAGCAGTCGAAGGGACGAGCAGTACTTC. It codes for CASSRRDEQYF.

The chain combines TRBV6-2 or TRBV6-3 with TRBJ1-6; TRBD1 might be the D (6 bases). Trimming took off 7 bases at V and 9 bases at J, with 25 bases between the two ends. The CDR3 contains 17 residues. CDR1 and CDR2 (germline): MNHEY, SVGEGT. CDR3 sequence: CASTTEGGVSAISPLHF. In DNA, the CDR3 is TGTGCCAGCACCACTGAGGGGGGAGTCTCTGCGATTTCACCCCTCCACTTT.

This clonotype was found many times. V is TRBV29-1 and J is TRBJ2-7; the D is unclear. The CDR3 covers 12 residues. CDR1 is SQVTM, CDR2 ANQGSEA, per germline. The germline V and J ends were trimmed by 4 bases and 5 bases, with 12 bases remaining between them. This chain's CDR3 is CSVVAASHEQYF. The CDR3 DNA is TGCAGCGTTGTCGCAGCTTCCCACGAGCAGTACTTC.

This clonotype showed up many times. J is TRBJ1-1 and V is TRBV29-1; TRBD1 matches at 7 bases. CDR1 is SQVTM and CDR2 is ANQGSEA in the germline V gene. V lost 4 bases to trimming and J lost 5 bases; unmatched junction nucleotides: 7. This CDR3 spans 13 amino acids. Here the CDR3 reads CSVGQGGGTEAFF. The CDR3 DNA follows: TGCAGCGTTGGACAGGGAGGAGGGACTGAAGCTTTCTTT.